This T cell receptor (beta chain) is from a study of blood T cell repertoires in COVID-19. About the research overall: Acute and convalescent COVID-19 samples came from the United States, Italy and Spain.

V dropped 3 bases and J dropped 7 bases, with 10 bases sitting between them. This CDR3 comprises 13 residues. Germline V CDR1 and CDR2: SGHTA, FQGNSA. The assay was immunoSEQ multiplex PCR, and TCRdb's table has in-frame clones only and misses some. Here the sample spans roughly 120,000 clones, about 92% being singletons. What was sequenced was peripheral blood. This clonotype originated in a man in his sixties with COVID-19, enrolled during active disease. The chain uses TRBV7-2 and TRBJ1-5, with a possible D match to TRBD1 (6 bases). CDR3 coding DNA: TGTGCCAGCAGCTTGAACAGGGCACAGCCCCAGCATTTT. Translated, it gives CASSLNRAQPQHF.